This TCR beta chain came from a study of graft-versus-host responses after intestinal transplantation. Study-level points and caveats: In patients with graft-donor T cell macrochimerism, allograft graft-versus-host to host-versus-graft clonal ratios were high.

The CDR3 has 14 amino acids. The germline CDR1 and CDR2 sequences are MGHRA and YSYEKL. Trimming removed 1 base at V and 5 bases at J, with 11 bases between. A remark on this clone: What it recognizes is unknown.

TCRdb's table, derived via immunoSEQ multiplex PCR, lists solely in-frame clones and lacks some. Of about 120,000 clones in the sample, approximately 96% were seen once. This material consisted of unstimulated CD8+ T cells sorted from spleen or lymph node cells, taken before intestinal transplant. The sequence came from a human donor who received an intestinal transplant. The V gene is TRBV4-1, the J gene TRBJ2-5; D ambiguous. CDR3 sequence (DNA): TGCGCCAGCAGCCAAGTAACTGGGATCGAGACCCAGTACTTC. This sequence encodes CASSQVTGIETQYF.